This TCR beta chain was recorded in a study of blood T cell repertoires in COVID-19. From germline, CDR1 is LGHDT and CDR2 YNNKEL (reference sequence). The CDR3 spans 17 residues. The ends were cut back, 0 bases at V and 2 bases at J, with 16 bases in the middle. Source study methods: For nucleated cells, counts were estimated from reference gene primer amplification. Libraries were prepared by immunoSEQ multiplex PCR; TCRdb keeps only in-frame clonotypes and omits some of them. D and trimming come from the DNA, and the V and J calls and clone size come from that table. In the table there are some 320,000 clones, around 87% of which are singletons.

The sequencing sample was made of PBMCs or T cells enriched from blood (not recorded which). The TCR comes from a woman aged 30 to 39 who had recovered from COVID-19. The genes are TRBV3-1 (or the pseudogene TRBV3-2) and TRBJ1-2, with D hard to call. CDR3 coding DNA: TGTGCCAGCAGCCAAGAAGAGTCACGGGATGCCAACTATGGCTACACCTTC. This gives the protein CASSQEESRDANYGYTF.